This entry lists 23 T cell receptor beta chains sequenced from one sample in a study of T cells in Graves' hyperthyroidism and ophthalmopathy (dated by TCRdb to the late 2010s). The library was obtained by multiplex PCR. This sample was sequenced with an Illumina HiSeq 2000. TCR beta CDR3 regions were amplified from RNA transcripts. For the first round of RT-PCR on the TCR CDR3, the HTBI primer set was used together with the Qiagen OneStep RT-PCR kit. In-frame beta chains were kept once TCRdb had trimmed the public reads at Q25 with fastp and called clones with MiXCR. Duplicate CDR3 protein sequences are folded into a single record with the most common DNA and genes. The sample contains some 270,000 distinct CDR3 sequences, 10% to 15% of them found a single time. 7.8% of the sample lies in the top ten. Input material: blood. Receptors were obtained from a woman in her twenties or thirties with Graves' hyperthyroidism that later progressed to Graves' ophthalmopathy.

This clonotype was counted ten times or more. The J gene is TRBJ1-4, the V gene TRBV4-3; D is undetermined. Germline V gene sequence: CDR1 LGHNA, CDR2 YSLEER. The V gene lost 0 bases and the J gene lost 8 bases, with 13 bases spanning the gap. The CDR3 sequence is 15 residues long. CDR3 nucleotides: TGCGCCAGCAGCCAAGACCTGGGCCCGGGGGAAAAACTGTTTTTT. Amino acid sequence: CASSQDLGPGEKLFF.

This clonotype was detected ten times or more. The CDR3 is CASSQGATTNTGELFF. The CDR3 region has the DNA TGCGCCAGCAGCCAAGGTGCGACTACGAACACCGGGGAGCTGTTTTTT. The chain employs TRBV4-3 and TRBJ2-2; TRBD2 is a possible D gene (5 bases). Germline V gene sequence: CDR1 LGHNA, CDR2 YSLEER. The ends were cut back, 1 base at V and 0 bases at J, with 9 bases in the middle. The CDR3 length is 16 residues.

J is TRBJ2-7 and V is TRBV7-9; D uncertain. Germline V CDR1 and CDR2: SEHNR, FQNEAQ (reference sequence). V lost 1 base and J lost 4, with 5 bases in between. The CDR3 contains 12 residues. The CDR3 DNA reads TGTGCCAGCAGCTTAGTAGTTTACGAGCAGTACTTC. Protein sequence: CASSLVVYEQYF. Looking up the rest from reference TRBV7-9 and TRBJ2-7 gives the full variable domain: DTGVSQNPRHKITKRGQNVTFRCDPISEHNRLYWYRQTLGQGPEFLTYFQNEAQLEKSRLLSDRFSAERPKGSFSTLEIQRTEQGDSAMYLCASSLVVYEQYFGPGTRLTVT.

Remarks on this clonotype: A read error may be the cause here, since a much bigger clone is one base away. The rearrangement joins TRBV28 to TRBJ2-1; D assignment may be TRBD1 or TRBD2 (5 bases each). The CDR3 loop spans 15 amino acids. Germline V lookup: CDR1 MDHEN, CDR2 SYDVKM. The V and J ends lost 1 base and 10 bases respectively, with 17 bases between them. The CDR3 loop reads CASSLSSDGTFEQFF. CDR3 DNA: TGTGCCAGCAGTTTATCCTCGGACGGGACCTTCGAGCAGTTCTTC.

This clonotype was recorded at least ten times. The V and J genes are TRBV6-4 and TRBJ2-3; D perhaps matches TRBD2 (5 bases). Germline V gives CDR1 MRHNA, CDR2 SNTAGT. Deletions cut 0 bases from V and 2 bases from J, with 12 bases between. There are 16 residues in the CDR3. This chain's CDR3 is CASSDSTRFNTDTQYF. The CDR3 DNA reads TGTGCCAGCAGTGACTCAACTAGATTTAACACAGATACGCAGTATTTT.

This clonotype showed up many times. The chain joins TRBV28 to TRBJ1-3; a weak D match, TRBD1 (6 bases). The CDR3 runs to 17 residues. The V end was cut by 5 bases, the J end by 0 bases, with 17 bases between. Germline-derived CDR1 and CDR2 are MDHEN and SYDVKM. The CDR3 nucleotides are TGTGCCAGCAGTGTCTTCGGACAGTCGAGCTCTGGAAACACCATATATTTT. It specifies CASSVFGQSSSGNTIYF.

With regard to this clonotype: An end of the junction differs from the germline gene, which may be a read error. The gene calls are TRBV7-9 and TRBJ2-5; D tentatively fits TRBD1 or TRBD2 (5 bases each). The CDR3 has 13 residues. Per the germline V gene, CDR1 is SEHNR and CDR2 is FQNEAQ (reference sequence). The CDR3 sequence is CANSLGGGETQYF. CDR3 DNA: TGTGCCAACAGCTTGGGTGGGGGAGAGACCCAGTACTTC.

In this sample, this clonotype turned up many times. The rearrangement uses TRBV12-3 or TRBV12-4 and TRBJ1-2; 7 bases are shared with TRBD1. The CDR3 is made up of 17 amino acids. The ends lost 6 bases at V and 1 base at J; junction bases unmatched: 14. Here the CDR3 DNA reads TGTGCCAGCAGCTATTTCCTCGGGGACAGCAATAACTATGGCTACACCTTC. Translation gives CASSYFLGDSNNYGYTF.

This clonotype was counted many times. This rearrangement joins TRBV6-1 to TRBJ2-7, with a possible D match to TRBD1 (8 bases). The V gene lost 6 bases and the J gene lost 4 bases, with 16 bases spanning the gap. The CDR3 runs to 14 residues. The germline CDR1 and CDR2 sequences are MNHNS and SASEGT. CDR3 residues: CASSRGQGLYEQYF. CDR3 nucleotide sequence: TGTGCCAGCAGCCGTGGACAGGGACTATACGAGCAGTACTTC.

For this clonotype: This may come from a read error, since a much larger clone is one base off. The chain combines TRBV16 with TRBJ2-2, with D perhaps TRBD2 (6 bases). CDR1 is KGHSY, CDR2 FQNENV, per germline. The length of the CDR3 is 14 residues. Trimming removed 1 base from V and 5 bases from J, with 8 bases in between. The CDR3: CASSQLAETGELFF. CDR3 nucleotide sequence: TGTGCCAGCAGCCAATTAGCGGAGACCGGGGAGCTGTTTTTT.

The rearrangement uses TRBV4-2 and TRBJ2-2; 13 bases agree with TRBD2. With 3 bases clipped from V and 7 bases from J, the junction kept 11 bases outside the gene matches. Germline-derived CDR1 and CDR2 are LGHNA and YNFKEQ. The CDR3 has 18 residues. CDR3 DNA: TGTGCCAGCAGCCAGGCTGGGACTAGCGGGGCCACGGGCGGGGAGCTGTTTTTT. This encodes CASSQAGTSGATGGELFF.

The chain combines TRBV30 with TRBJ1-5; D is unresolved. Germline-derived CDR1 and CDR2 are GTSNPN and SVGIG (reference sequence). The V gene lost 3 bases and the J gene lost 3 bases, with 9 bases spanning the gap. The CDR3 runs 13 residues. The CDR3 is CAWSVRTNQPQHF. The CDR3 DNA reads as TGTGCCTGGAGCGTTCGGACCAATCAGCCCCAGCATTTT. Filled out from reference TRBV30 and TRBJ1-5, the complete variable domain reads SQTIHQWPATLVQPVGSPLSLECTVEGTSNPNLYWYRQAAGRGLQLLFYSVGIGQISSEVPQNLSASRPQDRQFILSSKKLLLSDSGFYLCAWSVRTNQPQHFGDGTRLSIL.

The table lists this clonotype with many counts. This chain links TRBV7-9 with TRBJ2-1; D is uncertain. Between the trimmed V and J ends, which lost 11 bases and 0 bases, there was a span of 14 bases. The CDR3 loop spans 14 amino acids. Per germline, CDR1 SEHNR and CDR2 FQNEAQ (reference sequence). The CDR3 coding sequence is TGTGCCGCCCAGGACGGCAGCTCCTACAATGAGCAGTTCTTC. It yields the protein CAAQDGSSYNEQFF.

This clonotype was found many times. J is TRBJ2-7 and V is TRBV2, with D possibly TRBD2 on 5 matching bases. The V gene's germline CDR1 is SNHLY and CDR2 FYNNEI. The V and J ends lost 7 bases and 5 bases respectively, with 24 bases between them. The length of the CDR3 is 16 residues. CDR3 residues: CASTQSSGLMGNEQYF. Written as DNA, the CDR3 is TGTGCCAGCACCCAATCTTCCGGACTCATGGGCAACGAGCAGTACTTC.

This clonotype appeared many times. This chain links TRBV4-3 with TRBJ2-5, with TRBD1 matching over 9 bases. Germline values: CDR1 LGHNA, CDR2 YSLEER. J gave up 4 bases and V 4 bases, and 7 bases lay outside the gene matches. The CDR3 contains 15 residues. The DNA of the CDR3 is TGCGCCAGCAGCCTCGGGACAGGGCAGCGAGAGACCCAGTACTTC. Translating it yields CASSLGTGQRETQYF.

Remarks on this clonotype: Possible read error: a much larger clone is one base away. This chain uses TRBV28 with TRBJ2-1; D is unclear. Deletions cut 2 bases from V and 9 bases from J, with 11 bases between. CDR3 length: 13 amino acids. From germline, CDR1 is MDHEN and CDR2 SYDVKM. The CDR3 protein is CASSLGSLGEQFF. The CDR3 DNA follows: TGTGCCAGCAGTTTAGGTTCCCTTGGTGAGCAGTTCTTC.

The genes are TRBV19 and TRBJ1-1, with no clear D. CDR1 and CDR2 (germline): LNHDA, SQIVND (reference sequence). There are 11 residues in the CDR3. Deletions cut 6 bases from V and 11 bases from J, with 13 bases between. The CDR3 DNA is TGTGCCAGTAGCCTTGAAAGGGTTGCTTTCTTT. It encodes CASSLERVAFF. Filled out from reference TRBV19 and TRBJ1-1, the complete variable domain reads DGGITQSPKYLFRKEGQNVTLSCEQNLNHDAMYWYRQDPGQGLRLIYYSQIVNDFQKGDIAEGYSVSREKKESFPLTVTSAQKNPTAFYLCASSLERVAFFGQGTRLTVV.

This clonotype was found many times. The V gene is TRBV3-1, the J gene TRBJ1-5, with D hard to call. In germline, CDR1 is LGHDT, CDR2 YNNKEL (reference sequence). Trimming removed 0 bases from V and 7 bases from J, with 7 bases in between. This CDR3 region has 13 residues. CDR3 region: CASSQDLGQPQHF. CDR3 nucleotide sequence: TGTGCCAGCAGCCAAGATCTGGGGCAGCCCCAGCATTTT.

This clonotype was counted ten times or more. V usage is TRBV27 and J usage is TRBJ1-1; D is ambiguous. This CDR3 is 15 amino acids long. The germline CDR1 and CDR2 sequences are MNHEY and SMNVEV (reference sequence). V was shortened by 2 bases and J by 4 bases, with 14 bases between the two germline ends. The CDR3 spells CASSLTDLIGTEAFF. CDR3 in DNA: TGTGCCAGCAGTTTAACCGATTTAATCGGCACTGAAGCTTTCTTT.

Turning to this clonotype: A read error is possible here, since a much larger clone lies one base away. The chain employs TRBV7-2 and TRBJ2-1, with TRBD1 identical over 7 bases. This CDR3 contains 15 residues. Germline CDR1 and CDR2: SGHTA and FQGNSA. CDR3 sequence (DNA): TGTGCCAACAGCTTACCCCTGGGACAGTACAATGAGCAGTTCTTC. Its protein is CANSLPLGQYNEQFF.

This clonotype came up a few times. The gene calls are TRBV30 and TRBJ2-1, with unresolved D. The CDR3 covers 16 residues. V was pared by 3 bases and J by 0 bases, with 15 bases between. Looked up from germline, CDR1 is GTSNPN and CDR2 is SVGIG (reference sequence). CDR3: CAWSLFSLSSYNEQFF. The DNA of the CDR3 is TGTGCCTGGAGCCTCTTTAGCCTTAGCTCCTACAATGAGCAGTTCTTC. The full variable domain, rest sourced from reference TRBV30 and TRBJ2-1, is SQTIHQWPATLVQPVGSPLSLECTVEGTSNPNLYWYRQAAGRGLQLLFYSVGIGQISSEVPQNLSASRPQDRQFILSSKKLLLSDSGFYLCAWSLFSLSSYNEQFFGPGTRLTVL.

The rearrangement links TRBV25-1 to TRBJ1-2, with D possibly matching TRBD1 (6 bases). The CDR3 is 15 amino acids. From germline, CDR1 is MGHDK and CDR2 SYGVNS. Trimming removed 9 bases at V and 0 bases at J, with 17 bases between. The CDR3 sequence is CASSGGHGANYGYTF. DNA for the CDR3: TGTGCCAGTTCTGGGGGACATGGAGCTAACTATGGCTACACCTTC.

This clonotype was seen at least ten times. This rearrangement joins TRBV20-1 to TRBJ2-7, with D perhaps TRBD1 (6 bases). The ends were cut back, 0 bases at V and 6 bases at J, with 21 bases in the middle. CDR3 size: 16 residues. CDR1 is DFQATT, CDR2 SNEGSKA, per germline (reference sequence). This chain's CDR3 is CSARELTGLGPSEQYF. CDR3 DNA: TGCAGTGCTAGAGAGTTGACAGGATTGGGCCCCAGCGAGCAGTACTTC.